A selection of T cell receptor beta chains follows, all from one sample in a study of a mutant IDH1 vaccine in newly diagnosed glioma. These receptors have no identified antigens. Produced via immunoSEQ multiplex PCR; TCRdb's table is partial and in-frame only. The sample includes around 41,000 clones, 78% of them seen just once. The material sequenced was PBMCs, taken from a glioma patient whose treatment included an IDH1 peptide vaccine. The source of these receptors is a woman aged 35 to 49 with glioma. Some clones in this sample may be carry-over from other donors' samples. The CDR3 runs from the conserved cysteine through the conserved F or W. The order of the fields is V gene, J gene, CDR3 protein.

>TRBV11-2|TRBJ1-2
CASSSNVYPGQGARGYTF
>TRBV6-5|TRBJ2-3
CATGRGSPSTDTQYF
>TRBV6-6|TRBJ1-5
CASSYSTSNQPQHF
>TRBV27|TRBJ2-6
CASSLFGVFAFSGANVLTF
>TRBV6-5|TRBJ2-3
CASTPHRGETDTQYF
>TRBV28|TRBJ1-1
CASRSGGGTEAFF
>TRBV19|TRBJ1-1
CASSTGAEAFF
>TRBV10-3|TRBJ2-7
CAIKTPSYEQYF
>TRBV27|TRBJ2-1
CASSVLAGENEQFF
>TRBV19|TRBJ2-7
CASSFGGGRAGGEQYF
>TRBV7-2|TRBJ2-5
CASSFYRGRAGETQYF
>TRBV27|TRBJ1-1
CASRRNTEAFF
>TRBV5-4|TRBJ2-2
CASSPLAGTNTGELFF
>TRBV2|TRBJ2-7
CASSEDNRGPYEQYF
>TRBV28|TRBJ2-1
CASSFRAKQFF
>TRBV5-1|TRBJ2-1
CASSLVGQGGEQFF